This TCR beta chain was identified during a study of blood T cell repertoires in COVID-19. Across the whole study: T cells, B-cell-depleted T cells, or PBMCs supplied cDNA or gDNA.

Adults between roughly 18 and 89 years of age took part from fewer than 30 US areas. Someone with COVID-19 had been met by exposed participants within 2 weeks before study entry. This CDR3 region has 15 residues. Looked up from germline, CDR1 is MGHRA and CDR2 is YSYEKL. V shed 6 bases, J shed 6 bases, and the junction held 7 bases outside the gene matches. Method: immunoSEQ multiplex PCR; TCRdb's copy keeps in-frame clones and lacks some. The table lists around 250,000 clones, about 85% of them singletons, with about 6.2% in the top ten. The sequence was collected from a woman between 45 and 65 years old who had been exposed to COVID-19. The chain employs TRBV4-1 and TRBJ2-1, with 11 bases identical to TRBD2. Specimen: PBMCs or T cells enriched from blood (not recorded which). Here the CDR3 reads CASSQLAGVSNEQFF. In DNA, the CDR3 is TGCGCCAGCAGTCAACTAGCGGGGGTTTCCAATGAGCAGTTCTTC.